This TCR beta chain was captured in a study of T-cell memory formation after mild COVID-19 listed by TCRdb under 2021. The study in broad terms: TCR sequence clusters from the two donors were largely donor specific. In a couple of donors, T-cell clones that expanded and contracted after mild COVID-19 were followed by sequencing TCRalpha and TCRbeta repertoires longitudinally. Two young, previously healthy adult volunteers made up the cohort, one male and one female.

Overall study outcomes, separate from this receptor: Clones that contracted from day 15 to 85 showed balanced CD4/CD8 phenotypes, whereas a second wave of clones that expanded from day 15 to 37 leaned towards CD4+. The detection of some responding clones in pre-infection memory suggests that pre-existing cross-reactive memory T cells joined the SARS-CoV-2 response. The second-wave clones that peaked on day 37 were not confirmed to be SARS-CoV-2 specific. Contracting CD4+ clones were found mainly in CM and EM memory subsets, while CD8+ clones were enriched in EMRA. The study covered only a couple of mild cases, and larger cohorts including severe cases with pre-infection samples were considered necessary.

The sequencer was an Illumina NovaSeq 6000. TCRalpha and TCRbeta cDNA libraries were built by 5'RACE with constant-segment primers, adding sample barcodes and unique molecular identifiers. RNA was extracted from every sample with Trizol reagent. Library amplification was performed in two PCR steps, and a second sample barcode and Illumina TruSeq adapters were introduced in the second step. Sequencing of the libraries was done on an Illumina NovaSeq, producing 2 x 150 bp paired-end reads. Turning to the authors' computational methods: Demultiplexing of reads and collapsing into UMI-guided consensus sequences were performed with migec v1.2.7. Using mixcr v2.1.11, the UMI consensuses were aligned to TRA and TRB V and J templates and assembled into clonotypes. Expanded or contracted clonotypes were those called significant by both edgeR and NoisET, with noise models trained on biological replicates. For edgeR calls, the cutoffs were a false discovery rate-adjusted p below 0.01 and a log2 fold-change threshold of 1. As an exploratory analysis of dynamics, max-normalized trajectories of the 1000 most abundant clonotypes were examined by PCA with hierarchical clustering. Each responding clone was given a CD4 or CD8 phenotype based on the CD4+ and CD8+ repertoires, which had been sequenced separately. TCRdb itself trimmed the public reads at Q25 with fastp, ran MiXCR and retained productive beta chains. Rows merge per CDR3 protein into single entries with the most common DNA and genes. TCRdb, not the original authors, processed these V and J calls. This sample holds roughly 110,000 distinct CDR3 sequences; about an eighth were observed only once. The ten biggest clones cover about 39% of the sample.

In regard to this clonotype: Its antigen target is currently unknown. No much larger clone exists at a distance of one base, and base qualities are not known.

The CDR3 sequence holds 19 residues, the cysteine and phenylalanine included. Here the CDR3 DNA is all that survives: 57 bases in frame from base 1. A distance of 28 bases separates the germline ends of V and J, which lose 0 bases and 8 bases respectively. CDR1 and CDR2 (LGHNA, YSLEER) derive from the germline V gene. PBMCs were isolated by Ficoll-Paque density gradient centrifugation. The sequenced material came from PBMCs or a T cell subset sorted from them (not recorded which). The chain couples TRBV4-3 to TRBJ1-2; TRBD1 is a possible D gene, resting on 5 matching bases. The TCR comes from a young man who had mild COVID-19 (a few samples of this study predate the infection). The sample titles of this study are shuffled in the database, so cell type and time point are left out; the donor was told from shared clones. At the DNA level, the sequence is TGCGCCAGCAGCCAAGATATAATTGTTGGGGGTCCGACCTTGGAAGGCTACACCTTC. The resulting protein is CASSQDIIVGGPTLEGYTF.